These T cell receptor beta chains were read from a single sample in a study of CD8 T cells in ankylosing spondylitis. One entry per CDR3 protein, called by TCRdb with MiXCR from the 5' RACE reads. The sample has 750,000 to 850,000 distinct CDR3 sequences, roughly 10% seen once. Sequencing was performed on blood, either unsorted or a sorted T cell fraction (not recorded which). The source is a male donor with ankylosing spondylitis. The CDR3 runs from the conserved cysteine through the conserved F or W. The order of the fields is V gene, D gene, clone size, CDR3 length, J gene, CDR3 protein, CDR3 DNA. A D gene is named only where the DNA matches it firmly. Clone size appears in some rows only: once, few, many, or a class for an expanded clone.

TRBV20-1	NA	NA	14	TRBJ2-7	CSAGKGPLSYEQYF	TGCAGTGCTGGAAAGGGTCCCCTCTCCTACGAGCAGTACTTC
TRBV10-3	TRBD1	NA	14	TRBJ1-4	CAISEDRDSRKLFF	TGTGCCATCAGTGAAGACAGGGATTCGCGAAAACTGTTTTTT
TRBV14	TRBD2	NA	19	TRBJ2-4	CASSPGLAGLGIAKNIQYF	TGTGCCAGCAGCCCGGGACTAGCGGGGCTGGGGATAGCCAAAAACATTCAGTACTTC
TRBV9	TRBD2	few	15	TRBJ2-1	CASSVLGLATDEQFF	TGTGCCAGCAGCGTATTGGGACTAGCGACGGATGAGCAGTTCTTC
TRBV7-3	TRBD2	NA	15	TRBJ2-5	CASRVTGLAAEAQYF	TGTGCCAGCAGAGTAACGGGACTAGCGGCTGAGGCCCAGTACTTC
TRBV7-8	NA	few	13	TRBJ2-1	CASSLGSRNEQFF	TGTGCCAGCAGCTTAGGAAGTCGAAATGAGCAGTTCTTC
TRBV5-6	NA	many	12	TRBJ1-2	CASSLGNYGYTF	TGTGCCAGCAGCTTGGGGAACTATGGCTACACCTTC
TRBV20-1	NA	NA	15	TRBJ2-1	CSAPRAGSSYNEQFF	TGCAGTGCTCCGAGGGCGGGCAGCTCCTACAATGAGCAGTTCTTC
TRBV27	TRBD2	few	19	TRBJ2-1	CASSPSGLAGAGTRNEQFF	TGTGCCAGCAGTCCCTCGGGACTAGCGGGAGCCGGTACACGCAATGAGCAGTTCTTC
TRBV20-1	NA	few	15	TRBJ2-7	CSAHRSGDFSYEQYF	TGCAGTGCCCATAGATCGGGGGACTTCTCCTACGAGCAGTACTTC
TRBV5-1	TRBD2	many	16	TRBJ2-1	CASSLPSGSPGDEQFF	TGCGCCAGCAGCTTGCCCAGCGGGAGTCCAGGAGATGAGCAGTTCTTC
TRBV29-1	NA	few	13	TRBJ2-5	CSVGQGRKETQYF	TGCAGCGTTGGCCAGGGGCGTAAAGAGACCCAGTACTTC
TRBV28	NA	NA	16	TRBJ2-2	CASREVLRRNTGELFF	TGTGCCAGCAGGGAAGTATTACGGCGGAACACCGGGGAGCTGTTTTTT
TRBV4-2	NA	many	16	TRBJ2-1	CASSQDWLLPMNEQFF	TGTGCCAGCAGCCAAGATTGGCTCCTTCCGATGAATGAGCAGTTCTTC
TRBV20-1	TRBD2	NA	17	TRBJ2-7	CSASSGGTSGRTYEQYF	TGCAGTGCTTCCTCTGGGGGGACTAGCGGGAGAACTTACGAGCAGTACTTC
TRBV18	NA	few	14	TRBJ1-4	CASSPTTADEKLFF	TGTGCCAGCTCACCGACAACAGCAGATGAAAAACTGTTTTTT
TRBV5-1	NA	many	15	TRBJ2-2	CASSWNLENAGELFF	TGCGCCAGCAGCTGGAATCTCGAGAACGCCGGGGAGCTGTTTTTT
TRBV18	TRBD1	NA	15	TRBJ2-7	CASSSGQSGTYEQYF	TGTGCCAGCTCATCGGGACAGAGTGGAACCTACGAGCAGTACTTC
TRBV5-1	NA	many	14	TRBJ2-2	CASSLDPTIGELFF	TGCGCCAGCAGCCTCGACCCAACAATCGGGGAGCTGTTTTTT
TRBV5-1	NA	few	14	TRBJ2-2	CASSLSPGAGELFF	TGCGCCAGCAGCTTGAGTCCAGGGGCCGGGGAGCTGTTTTTT
TRBV24-1	NA	few	13	TRBJ1-1	CATSDSHRGEAFF	TGTGCCACCAGTGATTCCCACCGGGGTGAAGCTTTCTTT
TRBV20-1	TRBD2	few	14	TRBJ2-1	CSAPTSGRYNEQFF	TGCAGTGCTCCGACTAGCGGCCGCTACAATGAGCAGTTCTTC
TRBV18	NA	once	14	TRBJ2-7	CASSPPGKGHEQYF	TGTGCCAGCTCACCACCGGGGAAGGGACACGAGCAGTACTTC
TRBV6-1	NA	NA	16	TRBJ2-3	CASRGRETVWTDTQYF	TGTGCCAGTCGGGGGCGGGAGACGGTATGGACAGATACGCAGTATTTT
TRBV20-1	NA	few	15	TRBJ2-7	CSARDPVSAAYEQYF	TGCAGTGCTAGAGACCCTGTATCGGCGGCCTACGAGCAGTACTTC
TRBV28	NA	few	16	TRBJ2-7	CASSLRVGEPTYEQYF	TGTGCCAGCAGTTTACGGGTAGGAGAGCCCACCTACGAGCAGTACTTC
TRBV29-1	NA	few	14	TRBJ2-1	CSVFNRRTYNEQFF	TGCAGCGTTTTTAACCGACGGACCTACAATGAGCAGTTCTTC
TRBV12-3/TRBV12-4	TRBD2	NA	16	TRBJ2-1	CASSLASLAVYNEQFF	TGTGCCAGCAGTTTAGCCAGTCTAGCGGTATACAATGAGCAGTTCTTC
TRBV7-9	NA	few	11	TRBJ2-7	CAILRGYEQYF	TGTGCCATATTGAGGGGATACGAGCAGTACTTC
TRBV7-6	NA	NA	13	TRBJ2-1	CASSLSASLEQFF	TGTGCCAGCAGCTTATCTGCTAGCCTTGAGCAGTTCTTC
TRBV24-1	NA	few	13	TRBJ2-3	CATSDVMEDTQYF	TGTGCCACCAGTGATGTAATGGAGGATACGCAGTATTTT
TRBV12-3/TRBV12-4	NA	few	14	TRBJ1-4	CASIRGPTNEKLFF	TGTGCCAGCATTCGGGGCCCAACTAATGAAAAACTGTTTTTT
TRBV12-3/TRBV12-4	NA	few	14	TRBJ1-5	CASRGTGFNQPQHF	TGTGCCAGCAGGGGGACGGGATTCAATCAGCCCCAGCATTTT
TRBV20-1	NA	many	12	TRBJ1-1	CSASLGPVQAFF	TGCAGTGCTAGCCTAGGTCCAGTGCAAGCTTTCTTT
TRBV7-9	NA	NA	12	TRBJ2-7	CASSSGRDEQYF	TGTGCCAGCAGTTCCGGCCGGGACGAGCAGTACTTC
TRBV28	NA	few	17	TRBJ2-1	CASSLPVPFLAYNEQFF	TGTGCCAGCAGTTTGCCGGTGCCTTTTTTGGCATACAATGAGCAGTTCTTC
TRBV20-1	NA	many	14	TRBJ2-5	CSARDWDRQETQYF	TGCAGTGCTAGAGATTGGGACCGCCAGGAGACCCAGTACTTC
TRBV28	NA	NA	13	TRBJ1-6	CATRQVPNSPLHF	TGTGCCACGCGACAGGTTCCTAATTCACCCCTCCACTTT
TRBV6-1	TRBD1	NA	14	TRBJ1-1	CASSVSGGGTEAFF	TGTGCCAGCAGTGTATCAGGGGGGGGGACTGAAGCTTTCTTT
TRBV5-1	TRBD1	once	16	TRBJ2-2	CASSWTGSIRPGELFF	TGCGCCAGCAGCTGGACAGGGAGTATTCGGCCCGGGGAGCTGTTTTTT
TRBV20-1	NA	few	14	TRBJ2-7	CSATSMTSAYEQYF	TGCAGTGCTACCTCTATGACTAGTGCCTACGAGCAGTACTTC